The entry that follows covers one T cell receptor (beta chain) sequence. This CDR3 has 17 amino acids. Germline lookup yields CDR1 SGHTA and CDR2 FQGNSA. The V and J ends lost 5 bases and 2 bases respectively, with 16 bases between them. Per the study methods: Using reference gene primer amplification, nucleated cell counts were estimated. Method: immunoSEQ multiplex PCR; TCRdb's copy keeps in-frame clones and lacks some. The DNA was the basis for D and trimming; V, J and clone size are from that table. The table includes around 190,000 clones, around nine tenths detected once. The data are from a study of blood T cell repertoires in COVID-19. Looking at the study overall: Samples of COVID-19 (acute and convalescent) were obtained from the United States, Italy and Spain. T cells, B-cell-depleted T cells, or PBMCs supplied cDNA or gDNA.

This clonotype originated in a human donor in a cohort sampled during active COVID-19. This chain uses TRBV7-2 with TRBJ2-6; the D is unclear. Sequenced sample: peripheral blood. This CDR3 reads CASSLSPLKTGANVLTF. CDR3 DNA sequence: TGTGCCAGCAGCCTCTCCCCCCTAAAGACTGGGGCCAACGTCCTGACTTTC.